Listed here are 16 T cell receptor beta chains from one sample, sequenced in a study of control samples from healthy donors and cancer patients. Sequenced by immunoSEQ multiplex PCR; TCRdb stores in-frame clones only, minus some. Among about 130,000 clones, 85% to 95% were seen once, and the ten largest hold 1.5% to 2%. Sample: PBMCs. Receptors were obtained from a man aged 50-59 years with head and neck cancer.

The chain uses TRBV6-9 and TRBJ2-1; no definite D call. Trimming took 4 bases from V and 10 from J, leaving 11 bases between them. The CDR3 covers 12 residues. Germline CDR1 is MNHGY and CDR2 is SVAAGI. In DNA form, the CDR3 reads TGTGCCAGCAGTTGCCCGGACCCCGAGCAGTTCTTC. Its protein product is CASSCPDPEQFF.

This clone appeared a single time. The V call is TRBV7-2, the J call TRBJ2-7; possible D gene TRBD2, 6 bases. The ends were cut back, 5 bases at V and 3 bases at J, with 14 bases in the middle. The V gene's germline CDR1 is SGHTA and CDR2 FQGNSA. The CDR3 totals 14 residues. The CDR3 DNA reads TGTGCCAGCAGCCCAGATCTGGGGGGCTACGAGCAGTACTTC. As protein: CASSPDLGGYEQYF.

The rearrangement links TRBV7-9 to TRBJ2-6; no clear D gene. Germline CDR1 reads SEHNR; CDR2 reads FQNEAQ (reference sequence). CDR3 length: 15 residues. V gave up 4 bases and J gave up 0 bases, with 7 bases separating them. CDR3 bases: TGTGCCAGCAGCTCTGCCCGCTCTGGGGCCAACGTCCTGACTTTC. Translating it yields CASSSARSGANVLTF.

This chain joins TRBV28 and TRBJ1-1; D remains ambiguous. Looked up from germline, CDR1 is MDHEN and CDR2 is SYDVKM. The CDR3 extends over 16 amino acids. V was pared by 3 bases and J by 0 bases, with 14 bases between. CDR3 region: CASSFPGVKMNTEAFF. CDR3 DNA sequence: TGTGCCAGCAGTTTCCCTGGAGTTAAGATGAACACTGAAGCTTTCTTT.

This rearrangement joins TRBV5-4 to TRBJ2-5; no clear D gene. V lost 0 bases and J lost 3, with 6 bases in between. From germline, CDR1 is SGHNT and CDR2 YYREEE (reference sequence). CDR3 length: 13 residues. The CDR3 DNA sequence: TGTGCCAGCAGCTTGGCGGTTGAAGAGACCCAGTACTTC. This sequence encodes CASSLAVEETQYF.

The chain couples TRBV7-9 to TRBJ2-7; TRBD1 matches 7 bases. Trimming removed 5 bases from V and 4 bases from J; junction bases left unmatched: 11. Germline V CDR1 and CDR2: SEHNR, FQNEAQ (reference sequence). The CDR3 extends over 15 amino acids. The CDR3 here is CASSRTGTAVYEQYF. The CDR3 nucleotides read TGTGCCAGCAGCAGGACCGGGACAGCGGTATACGAGCAGTACTTC.

This sequence joins TRBV5-1 and TRBJ2-5, with no clear D. This CDR3 contains 11 residues. From germline, CDR1 is SGHRS and CDR2 YFSETQ. The V end was cut by 5 bases, the J end by 2 bases, with 4 bases between. CDR3 in DNA: TGCGCCAGCAGACAGCAAGAGACCCAGTACTTC. It yields the protein CASRQQETQYF.

V and J are TRBV10-3 and TRBJ1-1; D perhaps matches TRBD1 (5 bases). The CDR3 is 12 residues long. Germline values: CDR1 ENHRY, CDR2 SYGVKD. Trimming pared 6 bases from V and 6 bases from J, leaving 11 bases between. Written as DNA, the CDR3 is TGTGCCATCAGCTTCGACAGTTCTGAAGCTTTCTTT. Protein sequence: CAISFDSSEAFF.

This sequence joins TRBV18 and TRBJ1-3, with TRBD1 matching over 7 bases. The germline V gene has CDR1 KGHSH and CDR2 LQKENI. V was clipped by 3 bases and J by 2 bases; unmatched bases: 4. The CDR3 totals 15 residues. The CDR3 region is CASSPPDRAGNTIYF. CDR3 DNA sequence: TGTGCCAGCTCACCCCCTGACAGGGCTGGAAACACCATATATTTT.

V usage is TRBV6-5 and J usage is TRBJ1-2, with TRBD1 matching over 8 bases. Germline V gene data show CDR1 as MNHEY and CDR2 as SVGAGI. The CDR3 extends over 13 amino acids. After removal of 5 bases from V and 7 bases from J, the junction contained 6 bases not matched to a gene. This CDR3 reads CASSRTGIRGYTF. The CDR3 nucleotides are TGTGCCAGCAGTCGGACAGGGATTCGTGGCTACACCTTC.

This clone is a singleton in its sample. The rearrangement joins TRBV11-2 to TRBJ2-3; maybe TRBD2 (6 bases). Looked up from germline, CDR1 is SGHAT and CDR2 is FQNNGV. Trimming shortened V by 5 bases and J by 6 bases, and 21 bases separated the two germline ends. The CDR3 contains 16 residues. The CDR3 DNA sequence: TGTGCCAGCAGCCCCTCAACGGCGGGGAATCGGGATACGCAGTATTTT. Protein sequence: CASSPSTAGNRDTQYF.

The chain joins TRBV11-2 to TRBJ2-1; no clear D gene. This CDR3 contains 16 residues. Germline V gene lookup returns CDR1 SGHAT and CDR2 FQNNGV. V lost 5 bases to trimming and J lost 5 bases, with 19 bases between them. The CDR3 loop is CASSLNVWERNNEQFF. The CDR3 region has the DNA TGTGCCAGCAGCCTTAATGTATGGGAACGAAACAATGAGCAGTTCTTC.

CDR3 bases: TGCGCCAGCAGCTTGGACGGGATAAACACTGAAGCTTTCTTT. It codes for CASSLDGINTEAFF. The J gene is TRBJ1-1, the V gene TRBV5-1; D unresolved. V was cut by 0 bases and J by 2 bases, with 8 bases left in between. Germline CDR1 reads SGHRS; CDR2 reads YFSETQ. The length of the CDR3 is 14 residues. Supplemented by reference TRBV5-1 and TRBJ1-1, the full variable domain reads KAGVTQTPRYLIKTRGQQVTLSCSPISGHRSVSWYQQTPGQGLQFLFEYFSETQRNKGNFPGRFSGRQFSNSRSEMNVSTLELGDSALYLCASSLDGINTEAFFGQGTRLTVV.

The V call is TRBV4-1, the J call TRBJ1-1; D remains unclear. V lost 7 bases and J lost 0, with 12 bases in between. The CDR3 runs to 14 residues. Germline V lookup: CDR1 MGHRA, CDR2 YSYEKL. As DNA, the CDR3 is TGCGCCAGCATGACCGAGGGTATGAACACTGAAGCTTTCTTT. It specifies CASMTEGMNTEAFF.

The chain joins TRBV5-1 to TRBJ2-2; TRBD1 matches 11 bases. The CDR3 sequence is 17 residues long. CDR1 SGHRS and CDR2 YFSETQ come from the germline V gene. V lost 4 bases to trimming and J lost 0 bases; unmatched junction nucleotides: 5. The CDR3 reads CASSPRDRGTNTGELFF. CDR3 DNA sequence: TGCGCCAGCAGCCCCCGGGACAGGGGGACGAACACCGGGGAGCTGTTTTTT.

The chain recombines TRBV6-4 with TRBJ1-2; 10 bases are shared with TRBD1. V trimming: 6 bases; J trimming: 8 bases; junction bases outside the gene matches: 9. This CDR3 is 14 amino acids long. Germline values: CDR1 MRHNA, CDR2 SNTAGT. CDR3: CASRGQGFQGGYTF. CDR3 nucleotides: TGTGCCAGCAGGGGACAGGGGTTCCAGGGCGGCTACACCTTC.